The rows below give T cell receptor beta chains drawn from one sample of a study of shared clonotypes between healthy human individuals. TCRdb's table, derived via immunoSEQ multiplex PCR, lists solely in-frame clones and lacks some. The sample yields 950,000 to 1,300,000 clones, around 76% seen once. The sequenced sample consisted of memory CD4+ T cells sorted from blood. The receptors shown here come from a man younger than 35 in good health. CDR3s include the opening cysteine and the closing phenylalanine or tryptophan. Each record gives: clone size, J gene, D gene, V gene, CDR3 protein, CDR3 DNA. D genes are given only for firm matches. Not all rows give a size; the values are once, few, many and, for expanded clones, a class.

clone_size: .
j_call: TRBJ1-1
d_call: TRBD1
v_call: TRBV2
cdr3_aa: CASSVQGYTEAFF
cdr3_nt: TGTGCCAGCAGTGTACAGGGGTACACTGAAGCTTTCTTT

clone_size: .
j_call: TRBJ2-7
d_call: .
v_call: TRBV18
cdr3_aa: CASSPDSVSYEQYF
cdr3_nt: TGTGCCAGCTCACCAGACAGCGTGTCCTACGAGCAGTACTTC

clone_size: .
j_call: TRBJ2-3
d_call: TRBD2
v_call: TRBV5-8
cdr3_aa: CASSPGLAGQYF
cdr3_nt: TGTGCCAGCAGCCCGGGACTAGCGGGGCAGTATTTT

clone_size: .
j_call: TRBJ2-7
d_call: TRBD1
v_call: TRBV11-3
cdr3_aa: CASSTGQGARQYF
cdr3_nt: TGTGCCAGCAGCACAGGACAGGGGGCGAGGCAGTACTTC

clone_size: few
j_call: TRBJ1-6
d_call: .
v_call: TRBV5-6
cdr3_aa: CASTPGSSYNSPLHF
cdr3_nt: TGTGCCAGCACTCCGGGGAGCTCCTATAATTCACCCCTCCACTTT

clone_size: once
j_call: TRBJ2-7
d_call: .
v_call: TRBV6-5
cdr3_aa: CASSGGLSYEQYF
cdr3_nt: TGTGCCAGCAGTGGGGGTCTTTCCTACGAGCAGTACTTC

clone_size: .
j_call: TRBJ1-1
d_call: .
v_call: TRBV29-1
cdr3_aa: CSVTTRGRNTEAFF
cdr3_nt: TGCAGCGTGACAACACGGGGAAGGAACACTGAAGCTTTCTTT

clone_size: .
j_call: TRBJ2-7
d_call: TRBD1
v_call: TRBV14
cdr3_aa: CASSLPGGHEQYF
cdr3_nt: TGTGCCAGCAGTTTACCAGGGGGTCACGAGCAGTACTTC

clone_size: .
j_call: TRBJ2-1
d_call: TRBD2
v_call: TRBV7-3
cdr3_aa: CASSPVAGGPYNEQFF
cdr3_nt: TGTGCCAGCAGCCCAGTAGCGGGGGGGCCTTACAATGAGCAGTTCTTC

clone_size: .
j_call: TRBJ2-3
d_call: .
v_call: TRBV7-2
cdr3_aa: CASSLGVGPDTQYF
cdr3_nt: TGTGCCAGCAGCTTAGGGGTCGGGCCAGATACGCAGTATTTT

clone_size: many
j_call: TRBJ2-1
d_call: .
v_call: TRBV9
cdr3_aa: CASSPGSSVNEQFF
cdr3_nt: TGTGCCAGCAGCCCAGGGTCTAGTGTCAATGAGCAGTTCTTC

clone_size: .
j_call: TRBJ1-1
d_call: .
v_call: TRBV30
cdr3_aa: CAWFRKAREAFF
cdr3_nt: TGTGCCTGGTTTCGAAAGGCCCGTGAAGCTTTCTTT

clone_size: .
j_call: TRBJ1-4
d_call: .
v_call: TRBV4-3
cdr3_aa: CASSPTTPGTEKLFF
cdr3_nt: TGCGCCAGCAGCCCGACCACTCCAGGGACTGAAAAACTGTTTTTT

clone_size: .
j_call: TRBJ1-6
d_call: .
v_call: TRBV7-2
cdr3_aa: CASSLEPANNSPLHF
cdr3_nt: TGTGCCAGCAGCTTAGAACCGGCTAATAATTCACCCCTCCACTTT

clone_size: .
j_call: TRBJ2-7
d_call: .
v_call: TRBV7-2
cdr3_aa: CASSLWARQSSYEQYF
cdr3_nt: TGTGCCAGCAGCTTATGGGCTCGACAGAGCTCCTACGAGCAGTACTTC

clone_size: once
j_call: TRBJ2-5
d_call: .
v_call: TRBV9
cdr3_aa: CASSVEDGHSAVETQYF
cdr3_nt: TGTGCCAGCAGCGTAGAAGATGGGCACTCAGCCGTAGAGACCCAGTACTTC

clone_size: .
j_call: TRBJ2-5
d_call: .
v_call: TRBV18
cdr3_aa: CASSPLAGSTQETQYF
cdr3_nt: TGTGCCAGCTCACCACTCGCGGGGTCAACGCAAGAGACCCAGTACTTC

clone_size: few
j_call: TRBJ1-1
d_call: .
v_call: TRBV7-2
cdr3_aa: CASSLAGRAFF
cdr3_nt: TGTGCCAGCAGCTTAGCCGGGAGAGCTTTCTTT

clone_size: .
j_call: TRBJ2-7
d_call: TRBD2
v_call: TRBV6-6
cdr3_aa: CASSSGGRETYEQYF
cdr3_nt: TGTGCCAGCAGTTCCGGCGGGAGGGAAACCTACGAGCAGTACTTC

clone_size: once
j_call: TRBJ1-3
d_call: .
v_call: TRBV14
cdr3_aa: CASSQVGNTIYF
cdr3_nt: TGTGCCAGCAGCCAAGTCGGGAACACCATATATTTT

clone_size: few
j_call: TRBJ1-5
d_call: .
v_call: TRBV30
cdr3_aa: CAWSVGVKHSNQPQHF
cdr3_nt: TGTGCCTGGAGTGTCGGGGTCAAGCATAGCAATCAGCCCCAGCATTTT

clone_size: .
j_call: TRBJ2-3
d_call: .
v_call: TRBV6-5
cdr3_aa: CASSSGGLTDTQYF
cdr3_nt: TGTGCCAGCAGTTCAGGGGGGCTGACAGATACGCAGTATTTT

clone_size: .
j_call: TRBJ1-2
d_call: .
v_call: TRBV19
cdr3_aa: CASSMWRATNYGYTF
cdr3_nt: TGTGCCAGTAGTATGTGGAGGGCAACTAACTATGGCTACACCTTC

clone_size: .
j_call: TRBJ1-2
d_call: .
v_call: TRBV7-9
cdr3_aa: CASSSEFYGYTF
cdr3_nt: TGTGCCAGCAGCTCCGAGTTCTATGGCTACACCTTC

clone_size: .
j_call: TRBJ2-3
d_call: .
v_call: TRBV6-6
cdr3_aa: CASTGETTDTQYF
cdr3_nt: TGTGCCAGCACGGGAGAGACCACAGATACGCAGTATTTT

clone_size: .
j_call: TRBJ1-4
d_call: .
v_call: TRBV15
cdr3_aa: CATSRGQDNEKLFF
cdr3_nt: TGTGCCACCAGCAGAGGACAGGATAATGAAAAACTGTTTTTT

clone_size: .
j_call: TRBJ1-4
d_call: TRBD1
v_call: TRBV7-9
cdr3_aa: CASSASMDRGEEGVFF
cdr3_nt: TGTGCCAGCAGCGCGTCGATGGACAGGGGTGAGGAAGGGGTGTTTTTT

clone_size: few
j_call: TRBJ1-1
d_call: TRBD1
v_call: TRBV27
cdr3_aa: CASSGDSINTEAFF
cdr3_nt: TGTGCCAGCAGTGGGGACAGTATTAACACTGAAGCTTTCTTT

clone_size: few
j_call: TRBJ2-5
d_call: TRBD1
v_call: TRBV5-1
cdr3_aa: CASSGTGGQETQYF
cdr3_nt: TGCGCCAGCAGTGGGACAGGTGGCCAAGAGACCCAGTACTTC

clone_size: .
j_call: TRBJ2-1
d_call: TRBD1
v_call: TRBV13
cdr3_aa: CASSLRQGRNEQFF
cdr3_nt: TGTGCCAGCAGCCTGAGACAGGGGAGGAATGAGCAGTTCTTC

clone_size: .
j_call: TRBJ2-5
d_call: TRBD2
v_call: TRBV5-1
cdr3_aa: CASSLGSLAGNQETQYF
cdr3_nt: TGCGCCAGCAGCTTGGGTAGTCTAGCGGGTAACCAAGAGACCCAGTACTTC

clone_size: .
j_call: TRBJ1-2
d_call: .
v_call: TRBV28
cdr3_aa: CASSPGQVYYGYTF
cdr3_nt: TGTGCCAGCAGCCCAGGGCAGGTATACTATGGCTACACCTTC

clone_size: .
j_call: TRBJ1-6
d_call: .
v_call: TRBV18
cdr3_aa: CASSPVGLSNSPLHF
cdr3_nt: TGTGCCAGCTCACCGGTGGGTCTGAGTAATTCACCCCTCCACTTT

clone_size: once
j_call: TRBJ1-3
d_call: .
v_call: TRBV10-3
cdr3_aa: CAIAQDLSGNTIYF
cdr3_nt: TGTGCCATAGCACAGGACCTCTCTGGAAACACCATATATTTT

clone_size: many
j_call: TRBJ2-5
d_call: TRBD2
v_call: TRBV18
cdr3_aa: CASSPPVPLAGTYQETQYF
cdr3_nt: TGTGCCAGCTCACCACCGGTTCCATTAGCGGGGACGTACCAAGAGACCCAGTACTTC

clone_size: .
j_call: TRBJ1-4
d_call: TRBD1
v_call: TRBV18
cdr3_aa: CASSPGQAATNEKLFF
cdr3_nt: TGTGCCAGCTCACCCGGACAGGCGGCAACTAATGAAAAACTGTTTTTT

clone_size: .
j_call: TRBJ2-1
d_call: .
v_call: TRBV28
cdr3_aa: CASSSVGNEQFF
cdr3_nt: TGTGCCAGCAGTTCCGTGGGCAATGAGCAGTTCTTC

clone_size: .
j_call: TRBJ2-5
d_call: .
v_call: TRBV5-1
cdr3_aa: CASSRGERPLGETQYF
cdr3_nt: TGCGCCAGCAGCAGGGGGGAACGCCCCTTAGGGGAGACCCAGTACTTC

clone_size: .
j_call: TRBJ1-1
d_call: .
v_call: TRBV29-1
cdr3_aa: CSALGGGTEAFF
cdr3_nt: TGCAGCGCCCTGGGGGGCGGCACTGAAGCTTTCTTT

clone_size: .
j_call: TRBJ1-2
d_call: .
v_call: TRBV30
cdr3_aa: CAWSVGGGYTF
cdr3_nt: TGTGCCTGGAGTGTGGGTGGGGGCTACACCTTC

clone_size: .
j_call: TRBJ2-7
d_call: .
v_call: TRBV15
cdr3_aa: CATSRRNSGTYEQYF
cdr3_nt: TGTGCCACCAGCAGAAGGAATTCAGGTACCTACGAGCAGTACTTC